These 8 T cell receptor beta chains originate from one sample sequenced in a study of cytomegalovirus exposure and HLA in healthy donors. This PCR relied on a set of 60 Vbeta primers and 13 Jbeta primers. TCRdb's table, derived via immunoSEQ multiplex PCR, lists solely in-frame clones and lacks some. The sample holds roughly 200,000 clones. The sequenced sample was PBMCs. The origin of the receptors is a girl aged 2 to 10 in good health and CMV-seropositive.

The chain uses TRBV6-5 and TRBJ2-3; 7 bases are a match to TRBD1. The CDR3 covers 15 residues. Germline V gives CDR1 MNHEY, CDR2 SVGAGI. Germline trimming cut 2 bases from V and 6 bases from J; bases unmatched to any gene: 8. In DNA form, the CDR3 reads TGTGCCAGCAGTTACCCCGAGGGGGCCGGGGATACGCAGTATTTT. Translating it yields CASSYPEGAGDTQYF.

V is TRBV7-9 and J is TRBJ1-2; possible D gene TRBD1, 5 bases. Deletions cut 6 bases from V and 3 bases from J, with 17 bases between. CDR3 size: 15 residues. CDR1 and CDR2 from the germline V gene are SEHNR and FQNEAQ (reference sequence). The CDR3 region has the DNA TGTGCCAGCAGTTCGGATCATCCGGGGGACTATGGCTACACCTTC. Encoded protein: CASSSDHPGDYGYTF.

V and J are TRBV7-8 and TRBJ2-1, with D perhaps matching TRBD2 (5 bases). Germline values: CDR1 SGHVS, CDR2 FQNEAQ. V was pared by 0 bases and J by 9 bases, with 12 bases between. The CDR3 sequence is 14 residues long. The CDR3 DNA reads TGTGCCAGCAGCTTAGCCGCGGGCGTGGGTGAGCAGTTCTTC. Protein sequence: CASSLAAGVGEQFF.

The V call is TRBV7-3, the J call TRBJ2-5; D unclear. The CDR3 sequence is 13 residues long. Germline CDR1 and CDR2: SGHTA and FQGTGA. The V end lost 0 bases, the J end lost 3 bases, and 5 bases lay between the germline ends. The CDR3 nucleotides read TGTGCCAGCAGCTTAACTGGAGAAGAGACCCAGTACTTC. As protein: CASSLTGEETQYF.

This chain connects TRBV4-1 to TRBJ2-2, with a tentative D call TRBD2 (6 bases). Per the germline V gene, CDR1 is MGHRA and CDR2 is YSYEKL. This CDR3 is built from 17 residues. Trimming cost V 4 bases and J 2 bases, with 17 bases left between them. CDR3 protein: CASSPIGDWSNTGELFF. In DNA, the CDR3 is TGCGCCAGCAGCCCCATCGGGGACTGGAGTAACACCGGGGAGCTGTTTTTT.

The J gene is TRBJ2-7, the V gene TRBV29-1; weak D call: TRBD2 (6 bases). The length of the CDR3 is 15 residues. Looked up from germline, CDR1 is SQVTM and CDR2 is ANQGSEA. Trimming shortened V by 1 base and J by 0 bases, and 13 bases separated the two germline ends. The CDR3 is CSVEVGDFYSYEQYF. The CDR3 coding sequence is TGCAGCGTTGAAGTGGGGGACTTCTACTCCTACGAGCAGTACTTC.

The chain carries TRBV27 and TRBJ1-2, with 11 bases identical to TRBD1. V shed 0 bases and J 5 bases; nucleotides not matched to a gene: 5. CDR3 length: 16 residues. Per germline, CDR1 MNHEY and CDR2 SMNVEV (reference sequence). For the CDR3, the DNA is TGTGCCAGCAGTTTATCTGGGACAGGGGGGCTATATGGCTACACCTTC. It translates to CASSLSGTGGLYGYTF.

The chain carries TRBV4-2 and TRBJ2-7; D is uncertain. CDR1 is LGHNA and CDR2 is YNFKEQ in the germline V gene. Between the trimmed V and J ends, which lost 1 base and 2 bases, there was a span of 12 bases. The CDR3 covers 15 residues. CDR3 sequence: CASSQGMGQTYEQYF. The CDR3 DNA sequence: TGTGCCAGCAGCCAAGGGATGGGCCAAACCTACGAGCAGTACTTC.